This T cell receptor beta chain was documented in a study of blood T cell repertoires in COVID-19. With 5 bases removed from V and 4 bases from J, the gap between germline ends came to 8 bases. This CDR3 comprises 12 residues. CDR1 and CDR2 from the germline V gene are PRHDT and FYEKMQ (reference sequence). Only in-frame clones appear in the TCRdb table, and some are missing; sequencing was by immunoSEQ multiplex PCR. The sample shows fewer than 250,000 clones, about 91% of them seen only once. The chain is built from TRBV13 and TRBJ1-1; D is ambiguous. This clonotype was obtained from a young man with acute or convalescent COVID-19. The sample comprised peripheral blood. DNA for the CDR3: TGTGCCAGCAGCCTCTCGTCCACTGAAGCTTTCTTT. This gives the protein CASSLSSTEAFF.